The text below deals with one T cell receptor (beta chain). This entry comes from a study of blood T cell repertoires in COVID-19. Study details: There were acute and convalescent COVID-19 samples, and they came from the United States, Italy and Spain. Sample material is recorded as cDNA or gDNA derived from T cells, B-cell-depleted T cells, or PBMCs.

Authors' processing steps: Cell counts per sample came from amplifying reference gene primers. TCRdb's table, derived via immunoSEQ multiplex PCR, lists solely in-frame clones and lacks some. That table furnishes V, J and clone size, whereas the DNA furnished D and trimming. The sample lists about 47,000 clones, roughly 63% occurring once. The length of the CDR3 is 17 residues. Germline CDR1 and CDR2: KGHDR and SFDVKD. Losses at the gene ends were 3 bases for V and 6 bases for J; bases not matched to a gene: 10. This TCR was recovered from a man older than 75 with acute or convalescent COVID-19. Sample: peripheral blood. J is TRBJ2-2 and V is TRBV24-1; 9 nucleotides agree with TRBD1. The CDR3 DNA reads TGTGCCACCAGTGATAGCACCGGGACAGGGTTAGCCGGGGAGCTGTTTTTT. The encoded protein is CATSDSTGTGLAGELFF.